This T cell receptor beta chain was sequenced in a study of siplizumab effects on memory and regulatory T cells. Details on this clone: The antigen remains unidentified.

Each sample had around 110,000 TCR templates assayed. The method was immunoSEQ multiplex PCR; TCRdb's version includes in-frame clones alone and lacks a portion of them. Of more than 95,000 clones in the sample, about 93% are singletons; the top ten hold 0.55% to 0.7%. Notes on the study in general: Researchers could map only a minor fraction of alloreactive clones to unstimulated subsets. The authors could not assign a naive or memory phenotype to roughly 80-96% of proliferating CD4+ or CD8+ clones. A major contribution to the alloresponse seemed to be made by naive T cells, which seemed more diverse than memory cells.

Germline CDR1 and CDR2: SNHLY and FYNNEI. The CDR3 extends over 15 amino acids. V was trimmed by 6 bases and J by 3 bases, leaving 14 bases between them. The chain uses TRBV2 and TRBJ1-4; D unresolved. This TCR was recovered from a human donor in good health. The sample was Tregs sorted from blood. The CDR3 nucleotides are TGTGCCAGCAGAACGTCCCCAGGCTCTAATGAAAAACTGTTTTTT. Translating gives CASRTSPGSNEKLFF.